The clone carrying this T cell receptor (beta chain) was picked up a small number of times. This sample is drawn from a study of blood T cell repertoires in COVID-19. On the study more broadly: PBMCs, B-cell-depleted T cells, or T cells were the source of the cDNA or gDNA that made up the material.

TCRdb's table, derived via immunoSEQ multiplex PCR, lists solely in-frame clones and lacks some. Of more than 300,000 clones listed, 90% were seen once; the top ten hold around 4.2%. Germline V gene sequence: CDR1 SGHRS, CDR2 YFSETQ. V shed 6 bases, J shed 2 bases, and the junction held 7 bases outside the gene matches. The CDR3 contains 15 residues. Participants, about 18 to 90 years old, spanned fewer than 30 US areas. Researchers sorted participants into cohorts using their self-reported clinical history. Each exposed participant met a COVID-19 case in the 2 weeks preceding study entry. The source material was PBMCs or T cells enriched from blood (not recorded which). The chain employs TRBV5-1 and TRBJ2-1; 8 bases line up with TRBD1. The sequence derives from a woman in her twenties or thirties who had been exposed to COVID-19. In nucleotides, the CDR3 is TGCGCCAGCACAATGGACAGGGAAGCCTACAATGAGCAGTTCTTC. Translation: CASTMDREAYNEQFF.